This T cell receptor beta chain is from a study of blood T cell repertoires in COVID-19. Background on the study: Nucleic acid was either cDNA or gDNA, and it came from T cells, B-cell-depleted T cells, or PBMCs.

The CDR3 spans 16 residues. Germline assignment: CDR1 LGHDT and CDR2 YNNKEL (reference sequence). V gave up 1 base and J gave up 6 bases; unmatched junction bases: 9. Authors' data handling: By means of reference gene primer amplification, nucleated cell counts were estimated. Data came from immunoSEQ multiplex PCR; TCRdb stores just in-frame clones and leaves some out. That table is the source of V, J and clone size, and D and trimming were worked out from the DNA. The table has approximately 130,000 clones, 80% to 85% seen once. The sample was PBMCs or T cells enriched from blood (not recorded which). The origin of this receptor is a man between 25 and 39 years old who had recovered from COVID-19. The chain couples TRBV3-1 (or the pseudogene TRBV3-2) to TRBJ1-2; 9 positions match TRBD1. CDR3 amino acids: CASSQGSPGQGDGYTF. The CDR3, as DNA: TGTGCCAGCAGCCAAGGGTCTCCGGGACAGGGTGATGGCTACACCTTC.